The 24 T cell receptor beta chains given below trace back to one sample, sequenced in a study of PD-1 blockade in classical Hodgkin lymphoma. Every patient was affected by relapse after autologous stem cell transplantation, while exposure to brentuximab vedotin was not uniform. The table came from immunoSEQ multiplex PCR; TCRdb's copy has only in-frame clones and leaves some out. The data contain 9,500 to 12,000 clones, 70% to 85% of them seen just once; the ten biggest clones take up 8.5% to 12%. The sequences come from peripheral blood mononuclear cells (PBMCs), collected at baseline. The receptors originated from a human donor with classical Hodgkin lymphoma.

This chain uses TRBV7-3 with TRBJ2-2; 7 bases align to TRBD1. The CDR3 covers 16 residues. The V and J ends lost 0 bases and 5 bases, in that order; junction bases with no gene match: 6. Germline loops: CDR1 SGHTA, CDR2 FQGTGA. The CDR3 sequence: CASSLTRDRRTGELFF. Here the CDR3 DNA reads TGTGCCAGCAGCTTAACGAGGGACAGAAGAACCGGGGAGCTGTTTTTT.

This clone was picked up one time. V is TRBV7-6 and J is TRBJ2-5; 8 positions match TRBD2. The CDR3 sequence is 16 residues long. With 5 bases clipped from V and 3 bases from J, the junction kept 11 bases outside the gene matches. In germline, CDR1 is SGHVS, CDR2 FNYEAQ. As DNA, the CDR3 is TGTGCCAGCAGCACCGGGGGGGGGAGATATGAAGAGACCCAGTACTTC. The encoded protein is CASSTGGGRYEETQYF.

The CDR3 spells CASSLYSGGVRGTQYF. DNA for the CDR3: TGTGCCAGCAGCTTATATAGCGGGGGGGTCCGTGGGACCCAGTACTTC. The V gene is TRBV7-2, the J gene TRBJ2-5; 11 bases align to TRBD2. J was trimmed by 7 bases and V by 2 bases; bases with no gene match: 9. The CDR3 is 16 residues long. Germline CDR1 SGHTA, CDR2 FQGNSA.

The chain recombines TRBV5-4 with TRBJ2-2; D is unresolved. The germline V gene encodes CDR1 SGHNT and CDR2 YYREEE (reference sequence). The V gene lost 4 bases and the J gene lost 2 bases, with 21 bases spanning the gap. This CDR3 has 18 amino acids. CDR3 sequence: CASSPARLEAINTGELFF. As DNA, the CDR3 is TGTGCCAGCAGCCCTGCGCGACTGGAAGCCATCAACACCGGGGAGCTGTTTTTT.

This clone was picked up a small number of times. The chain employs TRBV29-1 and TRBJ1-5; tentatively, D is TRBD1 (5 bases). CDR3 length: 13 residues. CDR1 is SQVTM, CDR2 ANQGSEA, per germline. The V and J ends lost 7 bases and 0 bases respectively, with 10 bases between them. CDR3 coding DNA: TGCAGCGCGGGGGGTAATAGCAATCAGCCCCAGCATTTT. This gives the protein CSAGGNSNQPQHF.

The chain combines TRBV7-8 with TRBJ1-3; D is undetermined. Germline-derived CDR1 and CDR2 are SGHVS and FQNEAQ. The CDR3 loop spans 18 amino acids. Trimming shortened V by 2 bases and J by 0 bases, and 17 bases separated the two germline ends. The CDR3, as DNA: TGTGCCAGCAGCTTAATCCCGGCCCAGTCGAACTCTGGAAACACCATATATTTT. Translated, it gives CASSLIPAQSNSGNTIYF.

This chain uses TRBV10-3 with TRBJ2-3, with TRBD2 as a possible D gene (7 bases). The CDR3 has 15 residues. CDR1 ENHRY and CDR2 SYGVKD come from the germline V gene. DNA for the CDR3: TGTGTCCTGTCTAGGGGGGGCGGCGCGACAGATACGCAGTATTTT. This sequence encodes CVLSRGGGATDTQYF.

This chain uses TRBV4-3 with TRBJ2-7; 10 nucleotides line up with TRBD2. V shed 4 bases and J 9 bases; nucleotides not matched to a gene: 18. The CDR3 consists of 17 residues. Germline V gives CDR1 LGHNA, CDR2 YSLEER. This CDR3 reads CASSPGISGGPFARQYF. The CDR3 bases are TGCGCCAGCAGCCCCGGTATTAGCGGGGGGCCTTTCGCTCGGCAGTACTTC.

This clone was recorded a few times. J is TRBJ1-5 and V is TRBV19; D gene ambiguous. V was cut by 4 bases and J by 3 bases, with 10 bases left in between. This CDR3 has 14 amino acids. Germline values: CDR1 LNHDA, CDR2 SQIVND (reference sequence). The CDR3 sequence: CASSTGRNNQPQHF. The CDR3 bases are TGTGCCAGTAGTACCGGACGGAACAATCAGCCCCAGCATTTT.

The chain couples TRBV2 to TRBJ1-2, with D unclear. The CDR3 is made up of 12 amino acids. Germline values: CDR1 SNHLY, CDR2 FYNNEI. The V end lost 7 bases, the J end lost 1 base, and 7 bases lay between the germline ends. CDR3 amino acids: CASKEDNYGYTF. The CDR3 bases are TGTGCCAGCAAGGAGGATAACTATGGCTACACCTTC.

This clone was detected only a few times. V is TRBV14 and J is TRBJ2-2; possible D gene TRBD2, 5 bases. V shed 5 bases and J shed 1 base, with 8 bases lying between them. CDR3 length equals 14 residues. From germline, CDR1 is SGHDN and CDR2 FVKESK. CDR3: CASSLDWNTGELFF. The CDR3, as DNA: TGTGCCAGCAGCTTGGACTGGAACACCGGGGAGCTGTTTTTT.

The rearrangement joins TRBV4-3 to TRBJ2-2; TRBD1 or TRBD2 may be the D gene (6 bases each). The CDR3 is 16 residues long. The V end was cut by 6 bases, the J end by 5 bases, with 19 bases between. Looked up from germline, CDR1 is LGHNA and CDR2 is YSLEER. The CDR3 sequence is CASREVSGAGTGELFF. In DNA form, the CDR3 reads TGCGCCAGCAGAGAAGTTTCGGGGGCGGGTACCGGGGAGCTGTTTTTT.

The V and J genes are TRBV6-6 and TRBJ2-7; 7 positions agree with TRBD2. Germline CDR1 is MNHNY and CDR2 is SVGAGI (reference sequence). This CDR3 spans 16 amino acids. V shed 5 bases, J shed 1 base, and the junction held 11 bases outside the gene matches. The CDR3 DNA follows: TGTGCCAGCAGTCCTCGTCGGGGGGATCGTTCCTACGAGCAGTACTTC. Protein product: CASSPRRGDRSYEQYF.

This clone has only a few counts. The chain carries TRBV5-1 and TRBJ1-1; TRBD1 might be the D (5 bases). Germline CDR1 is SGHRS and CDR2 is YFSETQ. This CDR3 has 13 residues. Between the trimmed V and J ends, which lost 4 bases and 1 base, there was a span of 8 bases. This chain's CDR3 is CASSTGSNTEAFF. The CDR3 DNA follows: TGCGCCAGCAGCACAGGATCGAACACTGAAGCTTTCTTT.

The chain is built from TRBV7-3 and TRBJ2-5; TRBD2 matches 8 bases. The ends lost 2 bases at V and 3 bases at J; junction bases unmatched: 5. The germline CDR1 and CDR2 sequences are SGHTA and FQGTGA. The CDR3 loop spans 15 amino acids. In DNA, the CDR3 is TGTGCCAGCAGCTTAGGGCGGGGGGTCGAAGAGACCCAGTACTTC. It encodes CASSLGRGVEETQYF. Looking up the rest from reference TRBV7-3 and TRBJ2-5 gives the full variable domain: GAGVSQTPSNKVTEKGKYVELRCDPISGHTALYWYRQSLGQGPEFLIYFQGTGAADDSGLPNDRFFAVRPEGSVSTLKIQRTERGDSAVYLCASSLGRGVEETQYFGPGTRLLVL.

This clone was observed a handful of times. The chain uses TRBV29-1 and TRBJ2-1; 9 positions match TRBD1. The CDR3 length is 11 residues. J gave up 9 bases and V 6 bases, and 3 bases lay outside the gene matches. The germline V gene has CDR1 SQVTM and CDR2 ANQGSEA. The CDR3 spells CSVQGAVEQFF. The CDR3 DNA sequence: TGCAGCGTACAGGGGGCGGTTGAGCAGTTCTTC.

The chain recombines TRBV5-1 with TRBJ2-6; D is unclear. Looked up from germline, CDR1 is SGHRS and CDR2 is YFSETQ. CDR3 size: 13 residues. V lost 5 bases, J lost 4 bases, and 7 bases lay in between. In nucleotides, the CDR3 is TGCGCCAGCAGATTGACAGGGGCCAACGTCCTGACTTTC. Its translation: CASRLTGANVLTF.

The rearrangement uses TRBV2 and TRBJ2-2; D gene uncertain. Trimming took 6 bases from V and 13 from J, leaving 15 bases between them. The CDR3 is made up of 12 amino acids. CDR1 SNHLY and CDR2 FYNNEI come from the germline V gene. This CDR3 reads CASRTMASGLFF. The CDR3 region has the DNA TGTGCCAGCAGGACGATGGCTTCGGGGCTGTTTTTT.

The DNA for the CDR3 is TGTGCCAGCAGTGCCGGGGGGACAGGGGGCTACAATGAGCAGTTCTTC. Translating gives CASSAGGTGGYNEQFF. The chain recombines TRBV7-2 with TRBJ2-1, with TRBD1 matching 11 bases. Unmatched junction bases numbered 7, after V lost 6 bases and J lost 3 bases. The CDR3 contains 16 residues. Germline V CDR1 and CDR2: SGHTA, FQGNSA.

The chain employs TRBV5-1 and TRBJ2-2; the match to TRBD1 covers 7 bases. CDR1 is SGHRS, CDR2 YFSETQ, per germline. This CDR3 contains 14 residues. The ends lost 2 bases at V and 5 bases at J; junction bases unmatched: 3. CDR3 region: CASSFDRATGELFF. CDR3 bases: TGCGCCAGCAGCTTCGACAGGGCAACCGGGGAGCTGTTTTTT. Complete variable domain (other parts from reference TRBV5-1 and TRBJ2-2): KAGVTQTPRYLIKTRGQQVTLSCSPISGHRSVSWYQQTPGQGLQFLFEYFSETQRNKGNFPGRFSGRQFSNSRSEMNVSTLELGDSALYLCASSFDRATGELFFGEGSRLTVL.

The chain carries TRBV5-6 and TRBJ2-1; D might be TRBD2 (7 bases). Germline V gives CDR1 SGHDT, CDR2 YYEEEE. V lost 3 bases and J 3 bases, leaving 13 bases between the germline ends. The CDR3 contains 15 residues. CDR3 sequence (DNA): TGTGCCAGCAGCTGGGGGCTAGCGGACTACAATGAGCAGTTCTTC. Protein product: CASSWGLADYNEQFF.

The CDR3 is CASSQDWQYTDTQYF. CDR3 DNA: TGCGCCAGCAGCCAAGATTGGCAGTACACAGATACGCAGTATTTT. V and J are TRBV4-3 and TRBJ2-3, with D unclear. Germline CDR1 LGHNA, CDR2 YSLEER. This CDR3 has 15 amino acids. V was trimmed by 0 bases and J by 2 bases, leaving 9 bases between them.

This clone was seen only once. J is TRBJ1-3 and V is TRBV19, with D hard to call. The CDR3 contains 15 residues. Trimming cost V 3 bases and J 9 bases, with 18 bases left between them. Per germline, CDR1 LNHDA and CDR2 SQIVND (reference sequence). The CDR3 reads CASSISAVGAITIYF. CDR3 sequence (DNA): TGTGCCAGTAGTATTTCGGCAGTTGGTGCTATCACCATATATTTT. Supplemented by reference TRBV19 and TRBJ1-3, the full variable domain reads DGGITQSPKYLFRKEGQNVTLSCEQNLNHDAMYWYRQDPGQGLRLIYYSQIVNDFQKGDIAEGYSVSREKKESFPLTVTSAQKNPTAFYLCASSISAVGAITIYFGEGSWLTVV.

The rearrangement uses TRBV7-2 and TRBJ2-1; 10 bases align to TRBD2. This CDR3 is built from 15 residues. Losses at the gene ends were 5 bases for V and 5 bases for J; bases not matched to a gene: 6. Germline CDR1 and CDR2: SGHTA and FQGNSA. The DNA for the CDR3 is TGTGCCAGCAGCAATCCGGGACTAGCGCACAATGAGCAGTTCTTC. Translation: CASSNPGLAHNEQFF.